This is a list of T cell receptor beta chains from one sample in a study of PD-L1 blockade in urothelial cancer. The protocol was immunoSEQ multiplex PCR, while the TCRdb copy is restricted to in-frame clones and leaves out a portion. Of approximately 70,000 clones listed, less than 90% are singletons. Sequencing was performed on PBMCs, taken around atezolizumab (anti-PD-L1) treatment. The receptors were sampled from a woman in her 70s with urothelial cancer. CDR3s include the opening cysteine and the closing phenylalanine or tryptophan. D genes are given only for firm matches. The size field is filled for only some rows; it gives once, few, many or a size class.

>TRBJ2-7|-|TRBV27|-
CASSLSGGDMEQYF
TGTGCCAGCAGTTTATCAGGGGGGGATATGGAGCAGTACTTC
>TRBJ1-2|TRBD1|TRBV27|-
CASSRTGADPNYGYTF
TGTGCCAGCAGTAGGACAGGGGCGGATCCTAACTATGGCTACACCTTC
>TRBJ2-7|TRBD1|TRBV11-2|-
CASSLQTGSNEQYF
TGTGCCAGCAGCCTTCAGACAGGGTCGAACGAGCAGTACTTC
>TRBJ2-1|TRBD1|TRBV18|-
CASSPQPGTASHEQFF
TGTGCCAGCTCACCTCAACCCGGGACAGCCTCTCATGAGCAGTTCTTC
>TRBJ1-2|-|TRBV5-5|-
CASSQRVEGVGYTF
TGTGCCAGCAGCCAGCGCGTAGAAGGAGTAGGCTACACCTTC
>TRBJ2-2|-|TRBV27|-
CASSRQGLRGTGELFF
TGTGCCAGCAGCCGACAGGGACTCAGGGGGACCGGGGAGCTGTTTTTT
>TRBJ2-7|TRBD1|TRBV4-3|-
CASSQGQGIEQYF
TGCGCCAGCAGCCAAGGACAGGGGATCGAGCAGTACTTC
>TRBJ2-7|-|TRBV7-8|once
CASSLGGLQGKQYF
TGTGCCAGCAGCTTAGGAGGACTGCAGGGGAAGCAGTACTTC
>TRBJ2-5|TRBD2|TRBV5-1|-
CASSRGTSGPGETQYF
TGCGCCAGCAGCCGCGGGACTAGCGGACCCGGAGAGACCCAGTACTTC
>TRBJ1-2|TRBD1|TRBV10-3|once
CAITTQGDYGYTF
TGTGCCATCACCACACAGGGGGACTATGGCTACACCTTC
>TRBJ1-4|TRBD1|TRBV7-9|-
CASSLPRGPGEKLFF
TGTGCCAGCAGCTTACCCAGGGGGCCGGGTGAAAAACTGTTTTTT
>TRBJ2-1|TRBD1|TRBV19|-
CASSTGTAYNEQFF
TGTGCCAGTAGTACCGGGACAGCCTACAATGAGCAGTTCTTC
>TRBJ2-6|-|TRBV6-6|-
CASSYRDYSGANVLTF
TGTGCCAGCAGTTACCGGGATTACTCTGGGGCCAACGTCCTGACTTTC
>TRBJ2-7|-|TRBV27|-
CASRRDTEDEQYF
TGTGCCAGCAGGAGGGACACCGAGGACGAGCAGTACTTC
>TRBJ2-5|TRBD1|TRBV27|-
CASSPRDRVRETQYF
TGTGCCAGCAGTCCGAGGGACAGGGTAAGAGAGACCCAGTACTTC
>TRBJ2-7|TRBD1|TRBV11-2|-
CASSKGDRGEQYF
TGTGCCAGCAGCAAGGGGGACAGGGGCGAGCAGTACTTC
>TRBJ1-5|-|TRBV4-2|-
CASSRNWEGYQPQHF
TGTGCCAGCAGCCGTAACTGGGAGGGGTATCAGCCCCAGCATTTT
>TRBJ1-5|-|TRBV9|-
CASSPAGGAGQPQHF
TGTGCCAGCAGCCCGGCGGGGGGGGCAGGTCAGCCCCAGCATTTT
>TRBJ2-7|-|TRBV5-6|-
CASSLLTREQYF
TGTGCCAGCAGCTTGTTGACTCGGGAGCAGTACTTC
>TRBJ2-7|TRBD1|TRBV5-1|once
CASSLGDARDRAYEQYF
TGCGCCAGCAGCTTGGGGGATGCCCGGGACAGGGCGTACGAGCAGTACTTC
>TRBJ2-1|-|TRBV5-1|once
CASMGGAGGYNEQFF
TGCGCCAGCATGGGCGGGGCAGGAGGGTACAATGAGCAGTTCTTC
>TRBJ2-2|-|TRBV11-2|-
CASSFIKGDPYTNTGELFF
TGTGCCAGCAGCTTTATCAAGGGGGATCCTTATACGAACACCGGGGAGCTGTTTTTT
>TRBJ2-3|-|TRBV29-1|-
CSVETRGDTQYF
TGCAGCGTTGAAACCAGGGGCGATACGCAGTATTTT
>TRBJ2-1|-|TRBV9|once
CASSVGTDNEQFF
TGTGCCAGCAGCGTAGGGACAGACAATGAGCAGTTCTTC
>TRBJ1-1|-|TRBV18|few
CASSATHGSPGFF
TGTGCCAGCTCAGCGACCCATGGAAGTCCCGGGTTCTTT
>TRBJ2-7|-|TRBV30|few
CAWSPTYLVGEQYF
TGTGCCTGGAGTCCAACGTATCTAGTGGGCGAGCAGTACTTC
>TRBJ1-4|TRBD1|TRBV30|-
CAWSVIGQGPVFF
TGTGCCTGGAGTGTAATAGGACAGGGGCCGGTGTTTTTT
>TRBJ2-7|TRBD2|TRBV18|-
CASSLGTSGSSYEQYF
TGTGCCAGCTCACTAGGGACTAGCGGAAGCTCCTACGAGCAGTACTTC
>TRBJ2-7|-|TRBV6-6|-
CASSYTRVSYEQYF
TGTGCCAGCAGTTACACCAGGGTGTCCTACGAGCAGTACTTC
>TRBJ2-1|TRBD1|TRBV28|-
CASSLRDRGGIEQFF
TGTGCCAGCAGTCTAAGGGACAGGGGTGGGATAGAACAGTTCTTC
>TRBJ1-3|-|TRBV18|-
CASSPRVAGRGSGNTIYF
TGTGCCAGCTCACCCCGCGTCGCGGGGAGAGGGTCTGGAAACACCATATATTTT
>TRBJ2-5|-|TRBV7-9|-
CASRAGAGETQYF
TGTGCCAGCAGAGCAGGGGCCGGAGAGACCCAGTACTTC
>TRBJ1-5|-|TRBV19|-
CASSPRHIDSNQPQHF
TGTGCCAGTAGTCCCCGACACATTGATAGCAATCAGCCCCAGCATTTT
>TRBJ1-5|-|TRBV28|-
CASSLIAGDSNQPQHF
TGTGCCAGCAGTTTAATAGCAGGGGACAGCAATCAGCCCCAGCATTTT
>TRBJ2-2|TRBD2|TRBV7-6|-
CASSFVSGGVGELFF
TGTGCCAGCAGCTTCGTTTCGGGAGGAGTCGGGGAGCTGTTTTTT
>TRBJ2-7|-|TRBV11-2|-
CASSLDRATGEQYF
TGTGCCAGCAGCTTAGATCGAGCGACTGGCGAGCAGTACTTC
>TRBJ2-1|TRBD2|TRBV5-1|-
CASSRLAGGQYEQFF
TGCGCCAGCAGCCGGCTAGCGGGGGGGCAGTATGAGCAGTTCTTC
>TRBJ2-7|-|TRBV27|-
CASSRDWISYEQYF
TGTGCCAGCAGCCGGGACTGGATATCCTACGAGCAGTACTTC
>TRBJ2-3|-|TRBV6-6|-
CASSYSSVNVDTQYF
TGTGCCAGCAGTTACTCGTCCGTTAATGTAGATACGCAGTATTTT
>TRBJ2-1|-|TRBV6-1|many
CASSGQIHNEQFF
TGTGCCAGCAGTGGACAGATTCACAATGAGCAGTTCTTC